Presented here are 14 T cell receptor beta chains from one specimen sequenced in a study of T cells in tuberculosis. TCRdb keeps only in-frame clones here, not all; method: immunoSEQ multiplex PCR. The sample lists 45,000 or so clones, 95% occurring once. What was sequenced was PBMCs. These receptors were obtained from a donor aged 10-29 years with latent tuberculosis or without tuberculosis infection.

The chain carries TRBV5-1 and TRBJ2-7, with 10 bases lining up with TRBD2. The V gene end was trimmed by 0 bases and the J gene end by 0 bases; junction bases not matched to a gene: 9. In germline, CDR1 is SGHRS, CDR2 YFSETQ. The CDR3 extends over 18 amino acids. CDR3 sequence reads: CASSLALAGDLSSYEQYF. Written as DNA, the CDR3 is TGCGCCAGCAGCTTGGCGCTAGCGGGGGACCTAAGCTCCTACGAGCAGTACTTC.

The chain links TRBV19 to TRBJ2-3, with a tentative D call TRBD2 (5 bases). Germline values: CDR1 LNHDA, CDR2 SQIVND (reference sequence). Trimming removed 6 bases at V and 8 bases at J, with 9 bases between. This CDR3 is 11 amino acids long. The CDR3 sequence is CASSWGATQYF. The CDR3 DNA is TGTGCCAGTAGCTGGGGAGCTACGCAGTATTTT.

The V call is TRBV7-2, the J call TRBJ1-3; 7 nucleotides line up with TRBD1. Trimming took 5 bases from V and 4 from J; bases not matched to a gene: 8. The CDR3 has 15 residues. Germline V gives CDR1 SGHTA, CDR2 FQGNSA. The chain's CDR3 is CASSKATGSGNTIYF. The CDR3 coding sequence is TGTGCCAGCAGCAAAGCGACAGGGTCAGGAAACACCATATATTTT.

The chain recombines TRBV9 with TRBJ1-5; 11 positions match TRBD1. CDR1 SGDLS and CDR2 YYNGEE come from the germline V gene. The CDR3 contains 20 residues. Losses at the gene ends were 0 bases for V and 0 bases for J; bases not matched to a gene: 11. The DNA of the CDR3 is TGTGCCAGCAGCGTAGTGGCGGACAGGGGGCAGCTTTATAGCAATCAGCCCCAGCATTTT. Its translation is CASSVVADRGQLYSNQPQHF.

DNA for the CDR3: TGTGCCAGCAGTGACCAACAGGGACACGGCAATGAGCAGTTCTTC. Its translation is CASSDQQGHGNEQFF. The gene calls are TRBV6-4 and TRBJ2-1; D possibly corresponds to TRBD1 (6 bases). Trimming took off 2 bases at V and 6 bases at J, with 14 bases between the two ends. The germline V gene encodes CDR1 MRHNA and CDR2 SNTAGT. CDR3 size: 15 residues.

This chain links TRBV19 with TRBJ1-5; D is possibly TRBD1 (5 bases). Between the trimmed V and J ends, which lost 5 bases and 7 bases, there was a span of 12 bases. Germline V gene data show CDR1 as LNHDA and CDR2 as SQIVND (reference sequence). The CDR3 sequence is 13 residues long. CDR3 region: CASSPGRWQPQHF. The CDR3 DNA sequence: TGTGCCAGTAGTCCAGGGCGGTGGCAGCCCCAGCATTTT.

The chain employs TRBV6-5 and TRBJ2-7; 7 nucleotides line up with TRBD2. Trimming took 8 bases from V and 3 from J; bases not matched to a gene: 10. Germline-derived CDR1 and CDR2 are MNHEY and SVGAGI. The CDR3 is 14 amino acids. The CDR3 loop reads CASRDGTTYYEQYF. Written as DNA, the CDR3 is TGTGCCAGCCGAGATGGGACTACTTACTACGAGCAGTACTTC.

The rearrangement uses TRBV6-5 and TRBJ2-5; D unclear. V was cut by 5 bases and J by 5 bases, with 6 bases left in between. CDR3 length equals 11 residues. Looked up from germline, CDR1 is MNHEY and CDR2 is SVGAGI. CDR3 sequence: CASSLGETQYF. In DNA form, the CDR3 reads TGTGCCAGCAGTCTCGGTGAGACCCAGTACTTC.

This chain uses TRBV7-2 with TRBJ2-7, with D perhaps matching TRBD2 (7 bases). The CDR3 has 15 residues. The V gene lost 4 bases and the J gene lost 3 bases, with 16 bases spanning the gap. From germline, CDR1 is SGHTA and CDR2 FQGNSA. The CDR3 bases are TGTGCCAGCAGCTCGAGCGGGACAAACCTCTACGAGCAGTACTTC. Amino acid sequence: CASSSSGTNLYEQYF.

The rearrangement uses TRBV4-1 and TRBJ1-2, with D perhaps TRBD1 (5 bases). This CDR3 comprises 15 residues. Germline lookup yields CDR1 MGHRA and CDR2 YSYEKL. V lost 0 bases, J lost 2 bases, and 10 bases lay in between. The CDR3, as DNA: TGCGCCAGCAGCCAAGAGGCGGGGGGAAACTATGGCTACACCTTC. Protein: CASSQEAGGNYGYTF.

The chain is built from TRBV7-8 and TRBJ2-1; TRBD1 might be the D (6 bases). The V end lost 2 bases, the J end lost 7 bases, and 15 bases lay between the germline ends. The CDR3 spans 15 residues. CDR1 and CDR2 from the germline V gene are SGHVS and FQNEAQ. The CDR3 loop reads CASSLLITGWNEQFF. The CDR3 nucleotides are TGTGCCAGCAGCTTACTAATCACAGGGTGGAATGAGCAGTTCTTC.

The chain uses TRBV10-3 and TRBJ1-2, with TRBD1 as a possible D gene (5 bases). CDR3 length: 13 residues. V was cut by 7 bases and J by 4 bases, with 13 bases left in between. CDR1 is ENHRY and CDR2 is SYGVKD in the germline V gene. CDR3 in amino acids: CAIMRDRVYGYTF. In nucleotides, the CDR3 is TGTGCCATCATGAGAGACAGAGTCTATGGCTACACCTTC.

This clone has just one count. This chain joins TRBV6-1 and TRBJ1-5; D not certain. CDR1 is MNHNS and CDR2 is SASEGT in the germline V gene. This CDR3 has 18 residues. V was shortened by 2 bases and J by 0 bases, with 17 bases between the two germline ends. CDR3 nucleotide sequence: TGTGCCAGCAGTGAAATCTACCGGACGGGGAATAGCAATCAGCCCCAGCATTTT. Translating gives CASSEIYRTGNSNQPQHF.

The CDR3 loop is CASSYRTMNTEAFF. CDR3 sequence (DNA): TGTGCCAGCAGTTACAGAACTATGAACACTGAAGCTTTCTTT. The V and J genes are TRBV6-6 and TRBJ1-1; D call uncertain. V was shortened by 2 bases and J by 0 bases, with 7 bases between the two germline ends. Germline V gene sequence: CDR1 MNHNY, CDR2 SVGAGI (reference sequence). This CDR3 is 14 amino acids long.